The rows below give T cell receptor beta chains drawn from one sample of a study of beta chain features in type 1 diabetes. Data came from immunoSEQ multiplex PCR; TCRdb stores just in-frame clones and leaves some out. This table holds around 430,000 clones, around 30% found once. The material sequenced was naive CD4+ T cells from blood. Every receptor here comes from a young man in good health. CDR3s include the opening cysteine and the closing phenylalanine or tryptophan. D genes are given only for firm matches. Clone size is shown for a subset of rows, as once, few, many or a class of expanded clone.

clone_size: .
j_call: TRBJ2-7
d_call: .
v_call: TRBV28
cdr3_aa: CASRRGSLSYEQYF
cdr3_nt: TGTGCCAGCAGGAGGGGGAGCTTGTCCTACGAGCAGTACTTC

clone_size: few
j_call: TRBJ2-1
d_call: TRBD1
v_call: TRBV7-2
cdr3_aa: CASSLYDRGNEQFF
cdr3_nt: TGTGCCAGCAGCTTATATGACAGGGGAAATGAGCAGTTCTTC

clone_size: .
j_call: TRBJ2-7
d_call: .
v_call: TRBV18
cdr3_aa: CASSPPGRYEQYF
cdr3_nt: TGTGCCAGCTCACCACCAGGACGTTACGAGCAGTACTTC

clone_size: .
j_call: TRBJ2-1
d_call: .
v_call: TRBV5-1
cdr3_aa: CASSPGGGPYNEQFF
cdr3_nt: TGCGCCAGCAGCCCGGGTGGGGGCCCCTACAATGAGCAGTTCTTC

clone_size: .
j_call: TRBJ2-3
d_call: .
v_call: TRBV18
cdr3_aa: CASSPTLALSTDTQYF
cdr3_nt: TGTGCCAGCTCACCAACTTTAGCGTTAAGCACAGATACGCAGTATTTT

clone_size: few
j_call: TRBJ1-5
d_call: .
v_call: TRBV30
cdr3_aa: CAWSRQAAQPQHF
cdr3_nt: TGTGCCTGGAGTAGGCAGGCGGCTCAGCCCCAGCATTTT

clone_size: .
j_call: TRBJ2-3
d_call: .
v_call: TRBV10-2
cdr3_aa: CASRASGDFTDTQYF
cdr3_nt: TGCGCCAGCAGGGCCTCGGGGGACTTCACAGATACGCAGTATTTT

clone_size: .
j_call: TRBJ2-4
d_call: TRBD2
v_call: TRBV27
cdr3_aa: CASSPREGDIQYF
cdr3_nt: TGTGCCAGCAGCCCCCGGGAGGGTGACATTCAGTACTTC

clone_size: .
j_call: TRBJ1-2
d_call: .
v_call: TRBV20-1
cdr3_aa: CSARDGTGYTF
cdr3_nt: TGCAGTGCTAGGGACGGGACCGGCTACACCTTC

clone_size: .
j_call: TRBJ1-1
d_call: .
v_call: TRBV7-6
cdr3_aa: CASSLALGGAGAEAFF
cdr3_nt: TGTGCCAGCAGCTTAGCGCTCGGGGGCGCGGGGGCTGAAGCTTTCTTT

clone_size: few
j_call: TRBJ1-2
d_call: .
v_call: TRBV29-1
cdr3_aa: CSVGQYTF
cdr3_nt: TGCAGCGTGGGGCAGTACACCTTC

clone_size: .
j_call: TRBJ2-3
d_call: TRBD1
v_call: TRBV29-1
cdr3_aa: CSGRQGYSTDTQYF
cdr3_nt: TGCAGCGGCCGACAGGGTTATAGCACAGATACGCAGTATTTT

clone_size: .
j_call: TRBJ1-2
d_call: .
v_call: TRBV2
cdr3_aa: CASNKIPGHGYTF
cdr3_nt: TGTGCCAGCAATAAAATACCCGGCCATGGCTACACCTTC

clone_size: few
j_call: TRBJ2-1
d_call: .
v_call: TRBV2
cdr3_aa: CASSGGLPSSYNEQFF
cdr3_nt: TGTGCCAGCAGTGGCGGACTGCCAAGCTCCTACAATGAGCAGTTCTTC

clone_size: .
j_call: TRBJ1-4
d_call: TRBD1
v_call: TRBV30
cdr3_aa: CAWRRTGTTTNEKLFF
cdr3_nt: TGTGCCTGGAGACGGACAGGGACAACGACTAATGAAAAACTGTTTTTT

clone_size: .
j_call: TRBJ2-5
d_call: .
v_call: TRBV7-9
cdr3_aa: CASSPMLAVQETQYF
cdr3_nt: TGTGCCAGCAGCCCCATGCTAGCAGTCCAAGAGACCCAGTACTTC

clone_size: few
j_call: TRBJ2-3
d_call: .
v_call: TRBV7-2
cdr3_aa: CASSLWGSSGTQYF
cdr3_nt: TGTGCCAGCAGCTTATGGGGGAGCAGCGGTACGCAGTATTTT

clone_size: .
j_call: TRBJ1-5
d_call: .
v_call: TRBV2
cdr3_aa: CASSERVNQPQHF
cdr3_nt: TGTGCCAGCAGTGAGCGAGTCAATCAGCCCCAGCATTTT

clone_size: .
j_call: TRBJ2-1
d_call: TRBD1
v_call: TRBV25-1
cdr3_aa: CASRSGQSSYNEQFF
cdr3_nt: TGTGCCAGCAGATCGGGACAGAGCTCCTACAATGAGCAGTTCTTC

clone_size: few
j_call: TRBJ2-2
d_call: TRBD2
v_call: TRBV28
cdr3_aa: CASSSLGLAGAYTGELFF
cdr3_nt: TGTGCCAGCAGCTCCCTCGGACTAGCGGGAGCCTACACCGGGGAGCTGTTTTTT

clone_size: .
j_call: TRBJ2-1
d_call: TRBD2
v_call: TRBV7-3
cdr3_aa: CASSSLAGGVNEQFF
cdr3_nt: TGTGCCAGCAGCTCATTAGCGGGAGGTGTCAATGAGCAGTTCTTC

clone_size: few
j_call: TRBJ1-2
d_call: .
v_call: TRBV14
cdr3_aa: CASSQDSLYGYTF
cdr3_nt: TGTGCCAGCAGCCAAGATTCGCTCTATGGCTACACCTTC